This section outlines one T cell receptor beta chain sequence together with its context. What it recognizes is unknown. The sample originates from a study of cytomegalovirus exposure and HLA in healthy donors. The study's findings and limits: Reports showed the classifier diagnosing cytomegalovirus status with high specificity and sensitivity. Researchers had no immune exposure information except CMV serostatus available.

The PCR was carried out with 60 Vbeta primers and 13 Jbeta primers. Repertoires were generated with immunoSEQ multiplex PCR, while TCRdb's copy carries only in-frame clones and drops some. This table holds nearly 300,000 clones, roughly 89% found once. Healthy bone marrow donors supplied every sample. This CDR3 comprises 13 residues. Germline CDR1 is MGHRA and CDR2 is YSYEKL. With V trimmed by 1 base and J by 11 bases, 6 bases remained unmatched. This clonotype was sampled from a man aged 40-49 years in good health and CMV-seropositive. Sequenced: PBMCs. This chain joins TRBV4-1 and TRBJ2-5, with 8 nucleotides matching TRBD2. CDR3 bases: TGCGCCAGCAGCCAAGGACCGGGGGGGGAGCAGTACTTC. This codes for CASSQGPGGEQYF.